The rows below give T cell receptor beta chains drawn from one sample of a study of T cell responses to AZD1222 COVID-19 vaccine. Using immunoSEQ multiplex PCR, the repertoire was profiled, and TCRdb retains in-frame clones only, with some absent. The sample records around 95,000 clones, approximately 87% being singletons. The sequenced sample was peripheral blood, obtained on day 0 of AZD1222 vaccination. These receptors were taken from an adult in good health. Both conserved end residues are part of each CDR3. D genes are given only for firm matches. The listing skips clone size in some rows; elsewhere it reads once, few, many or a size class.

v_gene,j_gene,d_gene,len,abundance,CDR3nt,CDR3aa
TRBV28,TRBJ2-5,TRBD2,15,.,TGTGCCAGCAGTTCGGGGGGAGGGGAGCAAGAGACCCAGTACTTC,CASSSGGGEQETQYF
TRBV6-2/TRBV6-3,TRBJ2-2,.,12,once,TGTGCCAGCAGTTACGGAACCACTGAGCTGTTTTTT,CASSYGTTELFF
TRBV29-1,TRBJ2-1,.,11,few,TGCAGCGTTGAAAGATTGAATGAGCAGTTCTTC,CSVERLNEQFF
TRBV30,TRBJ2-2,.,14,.,TGTGCCTGGAGTGTAAGACAGAACACCGGGGAGCTGTTTTTT,CAWSVRQNTGELFF
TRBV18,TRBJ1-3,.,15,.,TGTGCCAGCTCACCCCCTACCCTCTCTGGAAACACCATATATTTT,CASSPPTLSGNTIYF
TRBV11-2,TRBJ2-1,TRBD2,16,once,TGTGCCAGCAGCTCTCCTGTAGCGGGAGGGCCCAGTGAGCAGTTCTTC,CASSSPVAGGPSEQFF
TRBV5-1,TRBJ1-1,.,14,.,TGCGCCAGCAGCCCGGCGGGGGGGCCCACTGAAGCTTTCTTT,CASSPAGGPTEAFF
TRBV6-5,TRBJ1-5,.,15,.,TGTGCCAGCAGTAATGGGCAGGGTTCATATCAGCCCCAGCATTTT,CASSNGQGSYQPQHF
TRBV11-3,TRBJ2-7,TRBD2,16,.,TGTGCCAGCAGCTTATTAGCGGGGGGCAATTTCTACGAGCAGTACTTC,CASSLLAGGNFYEQYF
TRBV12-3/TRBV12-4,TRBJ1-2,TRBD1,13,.,TGTGCCAGCAGTTCCAGACAGGGCGGTGGCTACACCTTC,CASSSRQGGGYTF
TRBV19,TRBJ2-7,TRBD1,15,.,TGTGCCAGTAGTATAGGACAGGGGGCCTCCTACGAGCAGTACTTC,CASSIGQGASYEQYF
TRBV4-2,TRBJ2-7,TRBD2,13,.,TGTGCCAGCAGCGGGACTAACTCCTACGAGCAGTACTTC,CASSGTNSYEQYF
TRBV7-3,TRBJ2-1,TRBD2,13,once,TGTGCCAGCAGCCCTGGGACTAGTAATGAGCAGTTCTTC,CASSPGTSNEQFF
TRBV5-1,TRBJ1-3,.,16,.,TGCGCCAGCACCCCTAATCCGGGGATGAGAGGAAACACCATATATTTT,CASTPNPGMRGNTIYF
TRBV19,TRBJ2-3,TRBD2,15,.,TGTGCCAGTAGTTACATGGCGGGGGGCACAGATACGCAGTATTTT,CASSYMAGGTDTQYF
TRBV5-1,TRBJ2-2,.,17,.,TGCGCCAGCAGCCCGCGCGTGGGGCCATCGAACACCGGGGAGCTGTTTTTT,CASSPRVGPSNTGELFF
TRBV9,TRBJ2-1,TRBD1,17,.,TGTGCCAGCAGCGTAGCTACAGACAGGGGAGCCTCCAATGAGCAGTTCTTC,CASSVATDRGASNEQFF
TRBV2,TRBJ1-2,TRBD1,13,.,TGTGCCAGCAGATTTACAGGGGAATATGGCTACACCTTC,CASRFTGEYGYTF
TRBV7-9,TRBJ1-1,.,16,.,TGTGCCAGCAGCTCAGGACCAATACTCTCGAACACTGAAGCTTTCTTT,CASSSGPILSNTEAFF
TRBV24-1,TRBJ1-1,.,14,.,TGTGCCACCAGGAGAACACTCTCGAACACTGAAGCTTTCTTT,CATRRTLSNTEAFF
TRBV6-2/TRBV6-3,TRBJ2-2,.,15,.,TGTGCCAGCAGTTCCTCGGGACTCATCACCGGGGAGCTGTTTTTT,CASSSSGLITGELFF
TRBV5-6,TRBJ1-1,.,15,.,TGTGCCAGCAGCTTGGCACCGCTAGGGAACACTGAAGCTTTCTTT,CASSLAPLGNTEAFF
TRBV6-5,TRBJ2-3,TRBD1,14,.,TGTGCCAGCAGGGGGACAGGAAGCACAGATACGCAGTATTTT,CASRGTGSTDTQYF
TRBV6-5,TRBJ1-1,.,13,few,TGTGCCAGCAGTTACATCTCCGGGCGGGAAGTTTTCTTT,CASSYISGREVFF
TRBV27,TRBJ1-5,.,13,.,TGTGCCAGCAGTTTAGGAAGGAATCAGCCCCAGCATTTT,CASSLGRNQPQHF
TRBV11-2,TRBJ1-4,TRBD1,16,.,TGTGCCAGTACCCGGGACAGGGGCGGAGGGGGTGAAAAACTGTTTTTT,CASTRDRGGGGEKLFF
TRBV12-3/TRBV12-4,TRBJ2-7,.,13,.,TGTGCCAGCAGTTTAGGGGCGGGCCTCGAGCAGTACTTC,CASSLGAGLEQYF
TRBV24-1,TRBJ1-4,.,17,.,TGTGCCACCAGTGACATATACAGGGATTCAACTAATGAAAAACTGTTTTTT,CATSDIYRDSTNEKLFF
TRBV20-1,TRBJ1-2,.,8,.,TGCAGTGCTAGAGGTGAAGAGTTC,CSARGEEF
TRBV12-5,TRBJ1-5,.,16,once,TGTGCTAGTGGTGCGCTGTGGACCTCCTGGGGTCAGCCCCAGCATTTT,CASGALWTSWGQPQHF
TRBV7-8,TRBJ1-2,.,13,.,TGTGCCAGCAGCGCTAGCAGAGGGGTCGGCTACACCTTC,CASSASRGVGYTF
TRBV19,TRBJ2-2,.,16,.,TGTGCCAGTAGTCTCTCAGGGGGGTCCCTTGGCGGGGAGCTGTTTTTT,CASSLSGGSLGGELFF
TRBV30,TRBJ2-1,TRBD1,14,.,TGTGCCTGGAGGGGACAGGGGTTATACAATGAGCAGTTCTTC,CAWRGQGLYNEQFF
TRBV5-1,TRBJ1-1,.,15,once,TGCGCCAGCAGCGCCCGGCGACAGCTGAACACTGAAGCTTTCTTT,CASSARRQLNTEAFF
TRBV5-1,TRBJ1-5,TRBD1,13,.,TGCGCCAGCAGCCTCGGGACAGATCAGCCCCAGCATTTT,CASSLGTDQPQHF
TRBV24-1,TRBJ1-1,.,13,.,TGTGCCACCAGACGACAGCCAGACACTGAAGCTTTCTTT,CATRRQPDTEAFF
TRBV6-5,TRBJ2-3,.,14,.,TGTGCCAGCAGATTGACGAGCTTGGCAGATACGCAGTATTTT,CASRLTSLADTQYF
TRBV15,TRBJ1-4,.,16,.,TGTGCCACCAGCAGAGAGAGGAACCTGAGTTCCCGAAAACTGTTTTTT,CATSRERNLSSRKLFF
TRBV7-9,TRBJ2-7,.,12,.,TGTGCCAGCAGCTTAGAGGAAGACGAGCAGTACTTC,CASSLEEDEQYF
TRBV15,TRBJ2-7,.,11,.,TGTGCCACCAAAGGAATATACGAGCAGTACTTC,CATKGIYEQYF
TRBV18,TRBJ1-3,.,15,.,TGTGCCAGCTCACCAGGACAGAACTCTGGAAACACCATATATTTT,CASSPGQNSGNTIYF
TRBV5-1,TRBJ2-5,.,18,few,TGCGCCAGCAGCTACAAAGACACTAGTGGAGTATTCCAAGAGACCCAGTACTTC,CASSYKDTSGVFQETQYF
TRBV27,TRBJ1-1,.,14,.,TGTGCCAGCAGTTTATCTGCGGTGAACACTGAAGCTTTCTTT,CASSLSAVNTEAFF
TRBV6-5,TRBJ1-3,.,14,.,TGTGCCACCGGGAGGGGTCTGGCTGGAAACACCATATATTTT,CATGRGLAGNTIYF
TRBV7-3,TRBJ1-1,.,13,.,TGTGCCAGCAGCACCTACTTGAACACTGAAGCTTTCTTT,CASSTYLNTEAFF
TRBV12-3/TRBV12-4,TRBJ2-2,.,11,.,TGTGCCAGCAGTCATGACTCGGGGCTGTTTTTT,CASSHDSGLFF
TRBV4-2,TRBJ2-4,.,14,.,TGTGCCAGCAGCCAACGGGTTGTAGCATCCATTCAGTACTTC,CASSQRVVASIQYF
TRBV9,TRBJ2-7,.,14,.,TGTGCCAGCAGCTCTAGGGGGAGGGAGGGCGAGCAGTACTTC,CASSSRGREGEQYF
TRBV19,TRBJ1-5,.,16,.,TGTGCCAGTAGTATTGAGGGGATGGAGCAAGATCAGCCCCAGCATTTT,CASSIEGMEQDQPQHF
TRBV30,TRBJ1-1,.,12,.,TGTGCCTGGAGGGGGGGCGGGCAGGAAGCTTTCTTT,CAWRGGGQEAFF
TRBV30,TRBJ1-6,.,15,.,TGTGCCTGGAGTGGGGGGTTGCGGCGTAATTCACCCCTCCACTTT,CAWSGGLRRNSPLHF
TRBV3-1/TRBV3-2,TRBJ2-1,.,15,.,TGTGCCAGCAGCCCTACTGGGGGGCTGGGGAATGAGCAGTTCTTC,CASSPTGGLGNEQFF
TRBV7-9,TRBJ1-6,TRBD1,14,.,TGTGCCAGCAGCGGTCAGGGGGCGCGTTCACCCCTCCACTTT,CASSGQGARSPLHF
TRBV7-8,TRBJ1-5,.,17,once,TGTGCCAGCAGCTTCGGGGCAGGGGTGAGGGGCAATCAGCCCCAGCATTTT,CASSFGAGVRGNQPQHF
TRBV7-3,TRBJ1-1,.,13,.,TGTGCCAGCAGCTTGGACCTAAACACTGAAGCTTTCTTT,CASSLDLNTEAFF
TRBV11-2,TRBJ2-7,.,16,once,TGTGCCAGCAGCTTAGTGACGGCGGGATCTACCTACGAGCAGTACTTC,CASSLVTAGSTYEQYF
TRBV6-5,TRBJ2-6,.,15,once,TGTGCCAGCAGTTACGGTGGATCTGGGGCCAACGTCCTGACTTTC,CASSYGGSGANVLTF